The TCR beta chain described here comes from a study of vaccination and CD4 T cells after COVID-19. Study in general: Either a CEFX pool, an HIV-1 Nef pool, or no peptide was added to control cultures.

Sequencing of cultured CD4+ T cell DNA used the Oncomine TCR Beta short-read assay. Each CDR3 protein is one row after TCRdb ran MiXCR on the PCR reads. The sample holds under 25,000 distinct CDR3 sequences, about 61% seen once. Concerning this clonotype: Antigen: not known.

Noted treatment: approximately 10-day PBMC culture with coronavirus spike peptide pools or control peptides (ViraFEST assay). Per well, 2 million to 2.5 million PBMCs were cultured in the presence of 9 to 10 IU/ml IL-2 and approximately 10 ug/ml peptide pools. The sequence was obtained from a human donor who had recovered from COVID-19. The sample consisted of CD4+ T cells from blood, cultured in vitro.

CDR3 residues: CASSPRDRATRNTEAFF. The CDR3 region has the DNA TGCGCCAGCAGCCCCCGGGACAGGGCAACGAGGAACACTGAAGCTTTCTTT. The chain links TRBV5-1 to TRBJ1-1, with TRBD1 identical over 9 bases. The CDR3 covers 17 residues. Unmatched junction bases numbered 11, after V lost 4 bases and J lost 1 base. The germline V gene has CDR1 SGHRS and CDR2 YFSETQ.